This TCR beta chain is drawn from a study of OX40 agonist ivuxolimab in advanced cancers. Looking at the study overall: Three patients had partial responses: one hepatocellular carcinoma, two cutaneous melanoma.

CDR3 size: 15 residues. Germline lookup yields CDR1 SGHAT and CDR2 FQDESV (reference sequence). Trimming cost V 1 base and J 4 bases; bases outside gene matches: 5. The method was immunoSEQ multiplex PCR; TCRdb's version includes in-frame clones alone and lacks a portion of them. The sample has 100,000 or so clones; around 91% are singletons. Collection of blood occurred at baseline, at cycle 4 day 1, and at cycle 7 day 1. In regard to this clone: What it binds is unknown.

Study-level findings and limits: At 0.1 to 3.0 mg/kg, clonal expansion of CD4+ and CD8+ blood T cells had occurred by week 6. Some of the nonresponding patients also showed low levels of normalized T-cell clonal expansion.

The rearrangement uses TRBV11-1 and TRBJ2-3, with TRBD2 identical over 7 bases. The sequence came from an adult with an advanced solid tumor such as melanoma, head and neck, liver or kidney cancer. The sample was CD4+ or CD8+ T cells sorted from blood, taken in a trial of the OX40 agonist ivuxolimab. The CDR3 coding sequence is TGTGCCAGCAGCTTAGAACTAGCGTCCGCAGATACGCAGTATTTT. It translates to CASSLELASADTQYF.